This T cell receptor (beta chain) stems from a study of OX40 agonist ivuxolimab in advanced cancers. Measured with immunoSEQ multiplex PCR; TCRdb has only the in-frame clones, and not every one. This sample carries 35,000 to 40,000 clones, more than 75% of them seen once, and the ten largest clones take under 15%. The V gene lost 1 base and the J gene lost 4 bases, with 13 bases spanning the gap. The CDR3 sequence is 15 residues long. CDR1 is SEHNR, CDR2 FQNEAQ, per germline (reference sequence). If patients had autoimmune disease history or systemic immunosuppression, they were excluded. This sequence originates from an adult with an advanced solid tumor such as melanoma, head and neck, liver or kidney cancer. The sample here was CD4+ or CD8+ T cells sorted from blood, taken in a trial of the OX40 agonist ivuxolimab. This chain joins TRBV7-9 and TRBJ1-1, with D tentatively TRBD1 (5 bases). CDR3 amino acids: CASSLGIGTGTEAFF. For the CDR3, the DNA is TGTGCCAGCAGCTTAGGAATTGGAACAGGCACTGAAGCTTTCTTT.